This is a list of T cell receptor beta chains from one sample in a study of blood T cell repertoires in COVID-19. Method: immunoSEQ multiplex PCR; TCRdb's copy keeps in-frame clones and lacks some. The sample has around 280,000 clones; about nine tenths are singletons. Source material: peripheral blood. These receptors were collected from a young woman with COVID-19, enrolled during active disease. The CDR3 runs from the conserved cysteine through the conserved F or W.

V	J	CDR3
TRBV2	TRBJ1-2	CASRAGTGNGYTF
TRBV7-8	TRBJ2-2	CASSLDRSNTGELFF
TRBV27	TRBJ2-1	CASSPNRGTPGEQFF
TRBV5-1	TRBJ1-1	CASSLQGATEAFF
TRBV5-4	TRBJ2-5	CASSLLAGGQETQYF
TRBV3-1/TRBV3-2	TRBJ1-2	CASSQGGYTF
TRBV6-1	TRBJ2-5	CASSEPYRSGGGRFETQYF
TRBV7-7	TRBJ2-1	CASSPGGGPYNEQFF
TRBV7-9	TRBJ1-2	CASSNHRTGDDGYTF
TRBV18	TRBJ1-2	CASSPPGENYGYTF
TRBV5-4	TRBJ2-2	CASSPGTGPPGELFF
TRBV11-2	TRBJ1-1	CASSLSRGGLTEAFF
TRBV2	TRBJ1-4	CASSGWTGTPPGKLFF
TRBV7-8	TRBJ2-7	CASSWGGPKYEQYF
TRBV6-1	TRBJ2-4	CASSEMTSSETKNIQYF
TRBV9	TRBJ2-7	CASSSIAGAYEQYF
TRBV19	TRBJ1-5	CASSPGTGGNQPQHF
TRBV11-2	TRBJ1-4	CASSHGGKLFF
TRBV3-1/TRBV3-2	TRBJ1-3	CASSRGAGAGSGNTIYF
TRBV7-8	TRBJ1-4	CASSPRRQGNEKLFF
TRBV10-3	TRBJ2-7	CAISEPAGLAGEQYF
TRBV2	TRBJ1-2	CASSVVGYGYTF
TRBV5-1	TRBJ2-5	CASSLGAARQETQYF
TRBV5-1	TRBJ1-6	CASSLEGLSPLHF
TRBV5-5	TRBJ2-7	CASSFVGSYEQYF
TRBV6-5	TRBJ2-7	CASSYGGQGYEQYF
TRBV3-1/TRBV3-2	TRBJ1-1	CASSQGILDRVTEAFF
TRBV5-4	TRBJ1-3	CASSLGWGPGNTIYF
TRBV11-3	TRBJ1-1	CASSFDRGTEAFF
TRBV18	TRBJ2-1	CASSESGGVYNEQFF
TRBV7-8	TRBJ1-1	CASSLARTDTEAFF
TRBV6-2/TRBV6-3	TRBJ1-1	CASSSFRGWDTEAFF
TRBV11-2	TRBJ2-5	CASSFAERGGLETQYF
TRBV7-9	TRBJ1-4	CASSFAGQIEKLFF
TRBV6-5	TRBJ2-2	CASRRGNARELFF
TRBV5-4	TRBJ1-4	CASKPDRGTNEKLFF
TRBV18	TRBJ1-4	CASSPVATNEKLFF
TRBV27	TRBJ2-5	CASSFAGGLHRTQYF
TRBV2	TRBJ1-1	CASGGQANTEAFF
TRBV5-8	TRBJ2-1	CASSLGMGQGFTSSYNEQFF
TRBV2	TRBJ2-2	CASKVQGGDAGELFF
TRBV19	TRBJ1-3	CASSIGTRQGNTIYF
TRBV28	TRBJ1-5	CASSLAGAGQPQHF
TRBV10-3	TRBJ1-6	CAISEGHGSPLHF
TRBV6-6	TRBJ2-3	CASTYRGALEYGQYF
TRBV19	TRBJ1-2	CASSIGPGVPVYGYTF
TRBV30	TRBJ1-6	CAWSSSRGRFNSPLHF
TRBV7-9	TRBJ2-5	CASGAGLARETQYF
TRBV7-8	TRBJ2-5	CASSLLLARVAGEETQYF
TRBV5-1	TRBJ1-1	CASRKQGVDTEAFF
TRBV7-9	TRBJ2-1	CASSSQGFDEQFF